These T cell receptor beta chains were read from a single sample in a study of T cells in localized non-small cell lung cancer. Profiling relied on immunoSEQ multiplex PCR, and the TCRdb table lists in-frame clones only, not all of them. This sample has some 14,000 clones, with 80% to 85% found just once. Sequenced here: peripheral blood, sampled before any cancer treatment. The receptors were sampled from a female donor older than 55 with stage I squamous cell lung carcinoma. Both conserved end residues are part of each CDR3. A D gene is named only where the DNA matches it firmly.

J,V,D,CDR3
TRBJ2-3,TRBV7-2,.,CASSLERGNTQYF
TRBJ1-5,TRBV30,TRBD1,CAWSEGQGWQPQHF
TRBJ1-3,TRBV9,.,CASSPPGNGNTIYF
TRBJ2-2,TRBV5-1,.,CASSFNTGELFF
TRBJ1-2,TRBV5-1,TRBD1,CASSLGTGGGGYTF
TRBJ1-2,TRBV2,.,CASSESFSGVRGYTF
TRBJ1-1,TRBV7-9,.,CASSWDEKWMEAFF
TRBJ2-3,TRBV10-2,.,CASREGRGGGPPDTQYF
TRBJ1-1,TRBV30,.,CAWGSTNTEAFF
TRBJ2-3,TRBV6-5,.,CASSSVGRDTQYF
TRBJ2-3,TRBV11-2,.,CASSATAHTQYF
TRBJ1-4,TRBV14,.,CASSQGTGVSEKLFF
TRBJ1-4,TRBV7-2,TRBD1,CASSRQGPTNEKLFF
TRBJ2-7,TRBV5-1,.,CASSSLYEQYF
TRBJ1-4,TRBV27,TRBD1,CASRRTGTGEKLFF
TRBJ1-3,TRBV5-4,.,CASSSGQRDTIYF
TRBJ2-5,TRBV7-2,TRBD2,CASSQGLAGGRETQYF
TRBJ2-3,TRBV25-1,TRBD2,CASSVLGLATDTQYF
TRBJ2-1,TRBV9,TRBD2,CASSVSGADYNEQFF
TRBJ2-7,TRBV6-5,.,CASSYYEQYF
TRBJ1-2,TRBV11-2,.,CASSLGSYGYTF
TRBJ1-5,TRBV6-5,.,CASSYGSNQPQHF
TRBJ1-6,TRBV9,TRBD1,CASSAGTGNSPLHF
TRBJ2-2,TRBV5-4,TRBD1,CASSLARDRPTGELFF
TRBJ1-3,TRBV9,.,CASSVGGRVGGNTIYF
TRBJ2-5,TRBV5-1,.,CASSLNRSGVNQETQYF
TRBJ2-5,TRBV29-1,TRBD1,CSEGDRVETQYF
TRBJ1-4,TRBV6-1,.,CASSGWGRDEKLFF
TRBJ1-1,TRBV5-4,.,CASSFPLSNTEAFF
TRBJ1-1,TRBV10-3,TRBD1,CAISDDRVEAFF
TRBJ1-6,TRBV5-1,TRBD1,CASSPGTGNNSPLHF
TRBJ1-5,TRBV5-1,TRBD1,CASSPGQGDNQPQHF
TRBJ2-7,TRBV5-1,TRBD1,CASRGTGGYEQYF
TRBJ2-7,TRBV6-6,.,CASSPMTSSYEQYF
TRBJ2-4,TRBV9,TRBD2,CASSELAGGAKNIQYF
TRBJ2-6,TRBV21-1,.,CASSPDQTDPTDGFGHVLTF
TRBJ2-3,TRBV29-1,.,CSTDGGSAGTDTQYF